This T cell receptor beta chain originates from a study of blood T cell repertoires in COVID-19. Study background: In each case, the material was cDNA or gDNA derived from T cells, B-cell-depleted T cells, or PBMCs.

The CDR3 extends over 15 amino acids. CDR1 is SGHTA and CDR2 is FQGNSA in the germline V gene. After removal of 3 bases from V and 6 bases from J, the junction contained 5 bases not matched to a gene. The data were produced by immunoSEQ multiplex PCR, yet TCRdb's version contains in-frame clones alone and is incomplete. The data show tens of thousands of clones, about 83% seen once. This TCR was recovered from a man aged 65-85 years with COVID-19, enrolled during active disease. Sample: peripheral blood. V usage is TRBV7-2 and J usage is TRBJ2-5, with 12 bases matching TRBD2. The CDR3 is CASSFVLAGGKTQYF. The CDR3, as DNA: TGTGCCAGCAGCTTCGTACTAGCGGGGGGAAAGACCCAGTACTTC.